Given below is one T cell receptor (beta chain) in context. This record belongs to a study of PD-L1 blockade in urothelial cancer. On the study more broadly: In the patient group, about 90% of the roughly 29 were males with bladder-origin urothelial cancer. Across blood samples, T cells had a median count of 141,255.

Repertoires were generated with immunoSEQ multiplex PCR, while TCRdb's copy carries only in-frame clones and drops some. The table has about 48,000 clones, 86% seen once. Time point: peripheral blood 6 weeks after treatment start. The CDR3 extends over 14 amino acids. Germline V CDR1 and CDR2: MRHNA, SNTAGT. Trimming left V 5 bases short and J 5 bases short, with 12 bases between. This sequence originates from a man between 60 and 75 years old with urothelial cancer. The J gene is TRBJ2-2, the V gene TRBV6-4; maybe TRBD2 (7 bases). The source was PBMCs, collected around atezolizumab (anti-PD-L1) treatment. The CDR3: CASSPGGETGELFF. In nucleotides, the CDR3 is TGTGCCAGCAGTCCGGGGGGCGAGACCGGGGAGCTGTTTTTT.